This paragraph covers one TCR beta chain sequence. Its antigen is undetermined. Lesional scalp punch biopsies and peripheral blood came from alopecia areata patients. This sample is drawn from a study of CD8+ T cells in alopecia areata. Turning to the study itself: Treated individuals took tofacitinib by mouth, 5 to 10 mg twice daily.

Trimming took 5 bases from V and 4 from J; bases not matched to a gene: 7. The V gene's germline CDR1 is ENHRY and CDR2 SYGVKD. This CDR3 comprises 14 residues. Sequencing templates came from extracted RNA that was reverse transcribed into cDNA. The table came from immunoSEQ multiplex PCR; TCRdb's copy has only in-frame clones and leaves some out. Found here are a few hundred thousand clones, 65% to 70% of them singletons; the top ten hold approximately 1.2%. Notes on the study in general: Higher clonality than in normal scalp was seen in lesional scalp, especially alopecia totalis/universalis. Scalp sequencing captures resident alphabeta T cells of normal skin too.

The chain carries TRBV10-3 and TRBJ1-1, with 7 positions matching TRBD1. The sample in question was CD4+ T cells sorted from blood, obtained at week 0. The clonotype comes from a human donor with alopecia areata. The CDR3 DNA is TGTGCCATCAGTTCGGAGACAGGGCCCACTGAAGCTTTCTTT. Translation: CAISSETGPTEAFF.